These 24 T cell receptor beta chains came from one sample sequenced in a study of spatial heterogeneity in lung cancer. The time point is: sample taken at primary tumor resection. Material for sequencing was whole RNA from tumor, nontumor lung or frozen PBMC, left unsorted. TCRdb reprocessed the 5' RACE reads via MiXCR and lists one record per CDR3 protein. In the table there are tens of thousands of distinct CDR3 sequences, around 13% of which are singletons. The sample here was PBMCs, taken at surgery. Receptors were obtained from a male donor with early-stage non-small cell lung cancer.

This clonotype showed up just a few times. The chain recombines TRBV11-1 with TRBJ2-3, with TRBD2 identical over 9 bases. Germline loops: CDR1 SGHAT, CDR2 FQDESV (reference sequence). There are 15 residues in the CDR3. J was trimmed by 4 bases and V by 1 base; bases with no gene match: 3. This CDR3 is CASSLVGLAPDTQYF. CDR3 nucleotide sequence: TGTGCCAGCAGCTTAGTGGGACTAGCCCCAGATACGCAGTATTTT.

This clonotype was counted many times. The rearrangement links TRBV27 to TRBJ1-1; D perhaps matches TRBD1 (6 bases). Per the germline V gene, CDR1 is MNHEY and CDR2 is SMNVEV (reference sequence). This CDR3 contains 14 residues. Deletions cut 8 bases from V and 0 bases from J, with 13 bases between. CDR3 coding DNA: TGTGCCAGCTCGATGGGACAAGTGAACACTGAAGCTTTCTTT. Translated, it gives CASSMGQVNTEAFF.

This clonotype has at least ten counts. The chain has TRBV28 and TRBJ1-5; D remains ambiguous. In germline, CDR1 is MDHEN, CDR2 SYDVKM. The CDR3 is made up of 13 amino acids. V was trimmed by 4 bases and J by 0 bases, leaving 4 bases between them. CDR3 loop: CASSYGSNQPQHF. CDR3 nucleotide sequence: TGTGCCAGCAGTTACGGTAGCAATCAGCCCCAGCATTTT.

The chain joins TRBV5-1 to TRBJ1-2, with D possibly TRBD1 on 5 matching bases. Deletions cut 5 bases from V and 3 bases from J, with 11 bases between. CDR1 and CDR2 from the germline V gene are SGHRS and YFSETQ. This CDR3 region has 13 residues. The CDR3 is CASRGTAYYGYTF. The CDR3 bases are TGCGCCAGCAGGGGGACGGCTTACTATGGCTACACCTTC.

In this sample, this clonotype turned up a few times. V is TRBV20-1 and J is TRBJ1-1, with D hard to call. The V gene's germline CDR1 is DFQATT and CDR2 SNEGSKA (reference sequence). The V end was cut by 7 bases, the J end by 1 base, with 10 bases between. This CDR3 comprises 12 residues. The CDR3, as DNA: TGCAGTGTCTCATTGCGGAACACTGAAGCTTTCTTT. This sequence encodes CSVSLRNTEAFF.

This clonotype was observed at least ten times. The rearrangement links TRBV4-1 to TRBJ2-7, with a tentative D call TRBD1 (6 bases). Per germline, CDR1 MGHRA and CDR2 YSYEKL. This CDR3 is 14 amino acids long. V was clipped by 4 bases and J by 2 bases, with 12 bases between them. The DNA of the CDR3 is TGCGCCAGCAGCCCGACAAGGACAGCCTACGAGCAGTACTTC. This codes for CASSPTRTAYEQYF.

This clonotype was detected only a few times. The chain combines TRBV18 with TRBJ2-5; perhaps TRBD2 as D (6 bases). The CDR3 is made up of 13 amino acids. Trimming removed 2 bases from V and 4 bases from J, with 8 bases in between. CDR1 and CDR2 from the germline V gene are KGHSH and LQKENI. CDR3 coding DNA: TGTGCCAGCTCACCATCCGGGGGAGAGACCCAGTACTTC. Translation: CASSPSGGETQYF.

The chain joins TRBV10-2 to TRBJ2-2, with TRBD1 identical over 7 bases. This CDR3 is 15 amino acids long. V gave up 8 bases and J gave up 6 bases; unmatched junction bases: 12. The V gene's germline CDR1 is WSHSY and CDR2 SAAADI. The CDR3 loop is CASGYLGQAPGELFF. The CDR3 DNA sequence: TGCGCCAGCGGCTATTTAGGACAGGCCCCCGGGGAGCTGTTTTTT.

The chain uses TRBV6-2 or TRBV6-3 and TRBJ1-5; D remains unclear. From germline, CDR1 is MNHEY and CDR2 SVGEGT. This CDR3 is built from 12 residues. V lost 2 bases, J lost 5 bases, and 4 bases lay in between. DNA of the CDR3: TGTGCCAGCAGTTACACGTATCAGCCCCAGCATTTT. Its translation: CASSYTYQPQHF.

This sequence joins TRBV5-1 and TRBJ2-7; 9 nucleotides match TRBD2. CDR1 is SGHRS, CDR2 YFSETQ, per germline. The CDR3 totals 16 residues. With 4 bases clipped from V and 5 bases from J, the junction kept 13 bases outside the gene matches. The CDR3 sequence: CASSAGGVTGRHEQYF. The CDR3 DNA reads TGCGCCAGCAGCGCGGGAGGGGTTACCGGTCGGCACGAGCAGTACTTC.

There are a few counts of this clonotype. The gene calls are TRBV7-9 and TRBJ1-3, with no clear D. V was cut by 2 bases and J by 3 bases, with 2 bases left in between. Per germline, CDR1 SEHNR and CDR2 FQNEAQ (reference sequence). This CDR3 has 12 amino acids. Here the CDR3 reads CASSLSGNTIYF. CDR3 nucleotides: TGTGCCAGCAGCTTAAGTGGAAACACCATATATTTT.

J is TRBJ2-4 and V is TRBV7-2; 8 nucleotides match TRBD1. V gave up 5 bases and J gave up 6 bases; unmatched junction bases: 6. In germline, CDR1 is SGHTA, CDR2 FQGNSA. The CDR3 has 14 amino acids. The CDR3 coding sequence is TGTGCCAGCAGCCTGACAGGGGTGGGAAACATTCAGTACTTC. Translating gives CASSLTGVGNIQYF.

In this sample, this clonotype turned up a few times. The chain combines TRBV2 with TRBJ2-4; D is ambiguous. In germline, CDR1 is SNHLY, CDR2 FYNNEI. This CDR3 has 13 residues. V was cut by 6 bases and J by 1 base, with 7 bases left in between. DNA of the CDR3: TGTGCCAGCAGAGGTTTTGCCAAAAACATTCAGTACTTC. Encoded protein: CASRGFAKNIQYF.

This clonotype came up a few times. This sequence joins TRBV29-1 and TRBJ2-1; D possibly corresponds to TRBD2 (5 bases). Trimming stripped 1 base from V and 0 bases from J, with 13 bases between. Per the germline V gene, CDR1 is SQVTM and CDR2 is ANQGSEA. The CDR3 covers 16 residues. The CDR3 coding sequence is TGCAGCGTTGAAGGAGAGGGCCCCAGCTCCTACAATGAGCAGTTCTTC. Protein product: CSVEGEGPSSYNEQFF.

This clonotype came up many times. The chain uses TRBV2 and TRBJ1-1; 8 bases are shared with TRBD1. V trimming: 6 bases; J trimming: 0 bases; junction bases outside the gene matches: 3. The CDR3 has 14 amino acids. The germline gives CDR1 SNHLY, CDR2 FYNNEI. The CDR3 bases are TGTGCCAGCAGCCGACAGGGGATGAACACTGAAGCTTTCTTT. Amino acids: CASSRQGMNTEAFF.

This clonotype was counted ten times or more. The rearrangement uses TRBV9 and TRBJ2-3; TRBD2 aligns across 7 bases. Trimming cost V 3 bases and J 0 bases; bases outside gene matches: 4. CDR1 is SGDLS and CDR2 is YYNGEE in the germline V gene. The length of the CDR3 is 15 residues. The CDR3 region is CASSASGSSTDTQYF. The CDR3 DNA reads as TGTGCCAGCAGCGCTAGCGGATCTAGCACAGATACGCAGTATTTT.

The table lists this clonotype with a few counts. The J gene is TRBJ2-7, the V gene TRBV28, with 7 bases aligning to TRBD2. The CDR3 sequence is 14 residues long. Trimming cost V 4 bases and J 0 bases; bases outside gene matches: 3. Per the germline V gene, CDR1 is MDHEN and CDR2 is SYDVKM. The CDR3 sequence: CASSYSGGSYEQYF. Written as DNA, the CDR3 is TGTGCCAGCAGTTACTCGGGGGGCTCCTACGAGCAGTACTTC.

This rearrangement joins TRBV7-2 to TRBJ2-5, with D uncertain. Looked up from germline, CDR1 is SGHTA and CDR2 is FQGNSA. Trimming stripped 1 base from V and 0 bases from J, with 6 bases between. The length of the CDR3 is 14 residues. The CDR3 nucleotides are TGTGCCAGCAGCTTAGAACGGGACCAAGAGACCCAGTACTTC. It yields the protein CASSLERDQETQYF.

This clonotype was seen only a few times. This sequence joins TRBV19 and TRBJ1-5; D unresolved. The CDR3 length is 15 residues. Trimming removed 8 bases at V and 4 bases at J, with 18 bases between. CDR1 and CDR2 (germline): LNHDA, SQIVND (reference sequence). Here the CDR3 reads CASLSRALANQPQHF. CDR3 nucleotide sequence: TGTGCCAGTTTGAGCCGGGCCTTGGCAAATCAGCCCCAGCATTTT.

This clonotype has ten or more counts. This chain links TRBV5-1 with TRBJ2-2; D gene uncertain. The CDR3 runs 14 residues. The V gene lost 0 bases and the J gene lost 1 base, with 4 bases spanning the gap. In germline, CDR1 is SGHRS, CDR2 YFSETQ. The CDR3 nucleotides are TGCGCCAGCAGCTTGGTCTTGAACACCGGGGAGCTGTTTTTT. This sequence encodes CASSLVLNTGELFF.

This clonotype has at least ten counts. The CDR3 nucleotides are TGTGCCAGCGGACAACTACCCTCGGTGGGGTCACCCCTCCACTTT. Amino acid sequence: CASGQLPSVGSPLHF. The chain employs TRBV27 and TRBJ1-6; the D gene is possibly TRBD1 (5 bases). V lost 8 bases and J lost 10, with 21 bases in between. The CDR3 has 15 residues. Germline V gives CDR1 MNHEY, CDR2 SMNVEV (reference sequence).

The genes are TRBV6-2 or TRBV6-3 and TRBJ2-1; tentatively, D is TRBD1 (5 bases). Germline-derived CDR1 and CDR2 are MNHEY and SVGEGT. Between the trimmed V and J ends, which lost 7 bases and 5 bases, there was a span of 18 bases. The CDR3 runs 15 residues. CDR3 in DNA: TGTGCCAGCACAAAGGCGAGTTGGGGCGACAATGAGCAGTTCTTC. Translated, it gives CASTKASWGDNEQFF.

This clonotype was recorded once. A read error may produce the germline difference seen at one junction end. The V call is TRBV7-6, the J call TRBJ2-7; the match to TRBD2 covers 8 bases. The length of the CDR3 is 14 residues. Germline CDR1 reads SGHVS; CDR2 reads FNYEAQ. The CDR3 DNA follows: TGTGCCAGCAGCCCCGGGAGGGAGGGGTACGAACAGTACTTC. Amino acids: CASSPGREGYEQYF.

This clonotype has a handful of counts. The chain recombines TRBV20-1 with TRBJ2-6; D is ambiguous. Germline assignment: CDR1 DFQATT and CDR2 SNEGSKA (reference sequence). The CDR3 length is 15 residues. The ends were cut back, 5 bases at V and 0 bases at J, with 11 bases in the middle. Here the CDR3 DNA reads TGCAGTGCTCAACTTGGCTTCTCTGGGGCCAACGTCCTGACTTTC. This encodes CSAQLGFSGANVLTF.